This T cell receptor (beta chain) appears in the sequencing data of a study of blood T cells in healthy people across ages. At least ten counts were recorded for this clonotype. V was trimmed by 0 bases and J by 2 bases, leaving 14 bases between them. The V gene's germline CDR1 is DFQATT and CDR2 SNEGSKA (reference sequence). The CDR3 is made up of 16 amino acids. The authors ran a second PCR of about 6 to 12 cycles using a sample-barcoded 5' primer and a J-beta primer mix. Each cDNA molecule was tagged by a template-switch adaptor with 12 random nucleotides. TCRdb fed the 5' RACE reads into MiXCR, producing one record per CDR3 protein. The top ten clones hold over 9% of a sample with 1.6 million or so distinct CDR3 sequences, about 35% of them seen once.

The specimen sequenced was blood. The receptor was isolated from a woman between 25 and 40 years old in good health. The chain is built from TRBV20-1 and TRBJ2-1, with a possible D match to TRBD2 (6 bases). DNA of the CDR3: TGCAGTGCTAGAGACCCTGGAGGGGTTGCCTACAATGAGCAGTTCTTC. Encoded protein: CSARDPGGVAYNEQFF.